This passage covers 14 T cell receptor beta chains from one sample sequenced in a study of tissue T cells after allogeneic stem cell transplantation. Libraries were prepared by immunoSEQ multiplex PCR; TCRdb keeps only in-frame clonotypes and omits some of them. Among 9,000 to 10,000 clones listed, around 50% were seen once. Sequenced here: tissue from the jejunum, sampled at autopsy. The receptor set was obtained from a female donor aged 60 or older with lung cancer.

This rearrangement joins TRBV7-2 to TRBJ1-2, with TRBD1 matching over 9 bases. The V gene's germline CDR1 is SGHTA and CDR2 FQGNSA. The length of the CDR3 is 15 residues. Trimming at V came to 5 bases and at J to 8 bases, leaving 12 bases not matched to a gene. The CDR3 protein is CASSQNRDRVSGYTF. Here the CDR3 DNA reads TGTGCCAGCAGCCAGAACCGGGACAGGGTATCAGGCTACACCTTC. Full variable domain (remainder filled in from reference TRBV7-2 and TRBJ1-2): GAGVSQSPSNKVTEKGKDVELRCDPISGHTALYWYRQSLGQGLEFLIYFQGNSAPDKSGLPSDRFSAERTGGSVSTLTIQRTQQEDSAVYLCASSQNRDRVSGYTFGSGTRLTVV.

This clone was seen a few times. This chain connects TRBV10-3 to TRBJ1-2; no clear D. Trimming cost V 3 bases and J 4 bases, with 12 bases left between them. CDR3 size: 14 residues. Germline values: CDR1 ENHRY, CDR2 SYGVKD. The CDR3 here is CAISDNVRLYGYTF. CDR3 nucleotide sequence: TGTGCCATCAGTGATAATGTCCGGCTCTATGGCTACACCTTC.

This chain links TRBV11-2 with TRBJ2-7, with D tentatively TRBD1 or TRBD2 (5 bases each). CDR3 length: 17 amino acids. V was clipped by 5 bases and J by 2 bases, with 22 bases between them. Germline V gene lookup returns CDR1 SGHAT and CDR2 FQNNGV. This CDR3 reads CASSRTWGWGSTYEQYF. The CDR3 nucleotides read TGTGCCAGCAGCCGTACTTGGGGGTGGGGATCGACCTACGAGCAGTACTTC.

The chain couples TRBV3-1 (or the pseudogene TRBV3-2) to TRBJ2-1; unclear D gene. The CDR3 is 13 residues long. The V and J ends lost 0 bases and 8 bases respectively, with 8 bases between them. Germline V CDR1 and CDR2: LGHDT, YNNKEL (reference sequence). This CDR3 is CASSQEGSDEQFF. In DNA form, the CDR3 reads TGTGCCAGCAGCCAAGAAGGGTCGGATGAGCAGTTCTTC.

The chain combines TRBV3-1 (or the pseudogene TRBV3-2) with TRBJ1-4; TRBD1 matches 10 bases. V lost 3 bases to trimming and J lost 4 bases; unmatched junction nucleotides: 8. The V gene's germline CDR1 is LGHDT and CDR2 YNNKEL (reference sequence). This CDR3 region has 17 residues. The CDR3 bases are TGTGCCAGCAGCCACGGGGGACAGGGGAGGGGTAATGAAAAACTGTTTTTT. It is translated as CASSHGGQGRGNEKLFF.

This clone is medium-sized. V and J are TRBV24-1 and TRBJ2-3, with 10 bases fitting TRBD1. The CDR3 totals 15 residues. Germline CDR1 and CDR2: KGHDR and SFDVKD. V trimming: 8 bases; J trimming: 2 bases; junction bases outside the gene matches: 6. This chain's CDR3 is CATTGTGDPTDTQYF. CDR3 DNA sequence: TGTGCCACCACCGGGACAGGGGACCCCACAGATACGCAGTATTTT.

The chain couples TRBV7-9 to TRBJ2-1, with 12 bases matching TRBD1. V was clipped by 1 base and J by 3 bases; unmatched bases: 4. CDR3 length: 17 residues. Per the germline V gene, CDR1 is SEHNR and CDR2 is FQNEAQ (reference sequence). CDR3 coding DNA: TGTGCCAGCAGCTTAGTGGGGACAGGGGGCGGCTACAATGAGCAGTTCTTC. Encoded protein: CASSLVGTGGGYNEQFF. The full variable domain, in which reference TRBV7-9 and TRBJ2-1 provide the parts outside the CDR3, is DTGVSQNPRHKITKRGQNVTFRCDPISEHNRLYWYRQTLGQGPEFLTYFQNEAQLEKSRLLSDRFSAERPKGSFSTLEIQRTEQGDSAMYLCASSLVGTGGGYNEQFFGPGTRLTVL.

The V gene is TRBV18, the J gene TRBJ1-3, with D unresolved. Germline V gene sequence: CDR1 KGHSH, CDR2 LQKENI. Trimming stripped 6 bases from V and 8 bases from J, with 14 bases between. CDR3 length: 13 residues. The CDR3 spells CASSSVPRDTIYF. CDR3 in DNA: TGTGCCAGCTCGTCGGTCCCGCGGGACACCATATATTTT.

This clone occurred a few times. The chain links TRBV7-3 to TRBJ2-7; the D gene is possibly TRBD1 (6 bases). The germline V gene has CDR1 SGHTA and CDR2 FQGTGA. With 4 bases removed from V and 5 bases from J, the gap between germline ends came to 18 bases. The CDR3 runs 15 residues. The CDR3 spells CASSYSARGSHEQYF. CDR3 nucleotide sequence: TGTGCCAGCAGCTACTCGGCCAGGGGATCGCACGAGCAGTACTTC.

With regard to this clone: In the same sample, other DNA sequences code for this CDR3. The V and J genes are TRBV6-5 and TRBJ2-1; weak D call: TRBD1 (6 bases). CDR3 size: 15 residues. V lost 3 bases, J lost 7 bases, and 16 bases lay in between. Germline CDR1 MNHEY, CDR2 SVGAGI. CDR3 nucleotides: TGTGCCAGCAGTTATGGAAGAGGGGGTCATAATGAGCAGTTCTTC. It yields the protein CASSYGRGGHNEQFF.

V usage is TRBV10-1 and J usage is TRBJ1-1, with D uncertain. Deletions cut 0 bases from V and 8 bases from J, with 10 bases between. There are 13 residues in the CDR3. CDR1 is WNHNN and CDR2 is SYGVQD in the germline V gene (reference sequence). The CDR3 spells CASSESSISEAFF. The CDR3 DNA sequence: TGCGCCAGCAGTGAGTCCAGTATATCGGAAGCTTTCTTT.

Sample share makes this clone medium-sized. CDR3 in amino acids: CASSLDRVGGEKLFF. The CDR3 nucleotides are TGTGCCAGCAGTTTGGACCGAGTTGGGGGGGAAAAACTGTTTTTT. The chain joins TRBV6-5 to TRBJ1-4; maybe TRBD1 (5 bases). Germline-derived CDR1 and CDR2 are MNHEY and SVGAGI. The CDR3 spans 15 residues. The V gene lost 4 bases and the J gene lost 8 bases, with 17 bases spanning the gap.

Turning to this clone: Different DNA sequences within this sample yield the same CDR3. The chain uses TRBV7-2 and TRBJ1-5; D not certain. The CDR3 is made up of 13 amino acids. The germline V gene encodes CDR1 SGHTA and CDR2 FQGNSA. With 5 bases removed from V and 0 bases from J, the gap between germline ends came to 5 bases. The CDR3 nucleotides read TGTGCCAGCAGCCCTTATAGCAATCAGCCCCAGCATTTT. Translation: CASSPYSNQPQHF. The full variable domain, its missing parts supplied by reference TRBV7-2 and TRBJ1-5, is GAGVSQSPSNKVTEKGKDVELRCDPISGHTALYWYRQSLGQGLEFLIYFQGNSAPDKSGLPSDRFSAERTGGSVSTLTIQRTQQEDSAVYLCASSPYSNQPQHFGDGTRLSIL.

The rearrangement uses TRBV7-2 and TRBJ2-7, with 7 positions matching TRBD2. The ends lost 5 bases at V and 3 bases at J; junction bases unmatched: 7. The length of the CDR3 is 14 residues. CDR1 and CDR2 from the germline V gene are SGHTA and FQGNSA. This CDR3 reads CASSLSLADYEQYF. The CDR3 DNA is TGTGCCAGCAGCCTCTCCCTAGCGGACTACGAGCAGTACTTC. Drawing the rest from reference TRBV7-2 and TRBJ2-7, the complete variable domain is GAGVSQSPSNKVTEKGKDVELRCDPISGHTALYWYRQSLGQGLEFLIYFQGNSAPDKSGLPSDRFSAERTGGSVSTLTIQRTQQEDSAVYLCASSLSLADYEQYFGPGTRLTVT.